A selection of T cell receptor beta chains follows, all from one sample in a study of shared clonotypes between healthy human individuals. TCRdb keeps only in-frame clones here, not all; method: immunoSEQ multiplex PCR. The sample consists of 300,000 to 350,000 clones, less than 85% of them appearing once. The sequencing input was memory CD4+ T cells sorted from blood. The origin of the receptors is a man aged 25-45 years in good health. The CDR3 runs from the conserved cysteine through the conserved F or W. Each record gives: clone size, CDR3 length, V gene, J gene, D gene, CDR3 DNA, CDR3 protein. The D gene is left open where the match is weak. Not every row has a clone size; where given, it reads once, few, many or a size class.

>few|12|TRBV7-6|TRBJ2-5|.
TGTGCCAGCAGCCGCGGGGTAGAGACCCAGTACTTC
CASSRGVETQYF
>.|13|TRBV18|TRBJ2-3|.
TGTGCCAGCTCACCCGACTTAACAAATACGCAGTATTTT
CASSPDLTNTQYF
>.|16|TRBV4-3|TRBJ2-7|TRBD1
TGCGCCAGCAGCCTACGCAGGGACAGTACTCCCTACGAGCAGTACTTC
CASSLRRDSTPYEQYF
>few|17|TRBV25-1|TRBJ2-4|TRBD1
TGTGCCAGCAGTCCCGGGACAGGGGAAGGGGCCAAAAACATTCAGTACTTC
CASSPGTGEGAKNIQYF
>.|14|TRBV15|TRBJ1-2|TRBD1
TGTGCCACCAGCGGCAGAGGGGGCGGTTATGGCTACACCTTC
CATSGRGGGYGYTF
>.|14|TRBV7-6|TRBJ2-7|.
TGTGCCAGCAGCTTAGGGGACCCGCCGTACGAGCAGTACTTC
CASSLGDPPYEQYF
>.|16|TRBV19|TRBJ2-5|.
TGTGCCAGTAGTAAACAGGGGTCTTATGGAGGGGAGACCCAGTACTTC
CASSKQGSYGGETQYF
>.|15|TRBV11-1|TRBJ1-2|.
TGTGCCAGCAGCTTAGCCACGGCAGCAAACTATGGCTACACCTTC
CASSLATAANYGYTF
>.|16|TRBV7-2|TRBJ2-1|TRBD2
TGTGCCAGCAGCACTGGGACTAGCGGGTCCTACAATGAGCAGTTCTTC
CASSTGTSGSYNEQFF
>.|12|TRBV5-1|TRBJ1-1|.
TGCGCCAGCAGCTCCGGATACACTGAAGCTTTCTTT
CASSSGYTEAFF
>.|12|TRBV7-2|TRBJ2-2|.
TGTGCCAGCAGCTTGAGCTTTGGGGAGCTGTTTTTT
CASSLSFGELFF
>many|18|TRBV6-1|TRBJ2-4|TRBD2
TGTGCCAGCAGTGAAGCCATTACTAGCGGGAGATCGTCATTTATTCAGTACTTC
CASSEAITSGRSSFIQYF
>.|11|TRBV28|TRBJ2-7|.
TGTGCCAGCAGTTTAGCGTACGAGCAGTACTTC
CASSLAYEQYF
>.|15|TRBV4-3|TRBJ2-1|TRBD2
TGCGCCAGCAGCCAAAGCCTAGCGGGAGAGCATGAGCAGTTCTTC
CASSQSLAGEHEQFF
>.|14|TRBV10-3|TRBJ2-1|.
TGTGCCATCAGTGAGTCGGAGCTGGGAGGAAAGCAGTTCTTC
CAISESELGGKQFF
>.|13|TRBV10-3|TRBJ2-7|.
TGTGCCATCAGTGAGTCGAGGAGTATCGAGCAGTACTTC
CAISESRSIEQYF
>few|16|TRBV1|TRBJ2-7|.
TGCACCAGCAGCCAAGATTGGACTAGCGGGGACTACGAGCAGTACTTC
CTSSQDWTSGDYEQYF
>.|17|TRBV5-1|TRBJ1-1|.
TGCGCCAGCAGCTTGGCCGTTCGTATGACAAGGAACACTGAAGCTTTCTTT
CASSLAVRMTRNTEAFF
>.|14|TRBV18|TRBJ2-1|.
TGTGCCAGCTCACCACTATTAGCTTTGGATGAGCAGTTCTTC
CASSPLLALDEQFF
>.|14|TRBV25-1|TRBJ2-2|.
TGTGCCAGCAGTGGAGAGGGACCTACCGGGGAGCTGTTTTTT
CASSGEGPTGELFF
>.|15|TRBV11-3|TRBJ2-1|.
TGTGCCAGCAGCTTATCACCGGGAACCCACAATGAGCAGTTCTTC
CASSLSPGTHNEQFF
>.|14|TRBV5-1|TRBJ1-2|.
TGCGCCAGCAGCCTTATGAATAGTAACTATGGCTACACCTTC
CASSLMNSNYGYTF
>.|13|TRBV5-4|TRBJ2-7|.
TGTGCCAGCAGCTTGGATCCAACTTACGAGCAGTACTTC
CASSLDPTYEQYF
>.|15|TRBV11-2|TRBJ1-1|.
TGTGCCAGCAGACCCCTACAGGGTGTGAACACTGAAGCTTTCTTT
CASRPLQGVNTEAFF
>.|17|TRBV7-9|TRBJ1-1|TRBD1
TGTGCCAGCAGCTTCCCGGACAGGGGGAACATGAACACTGAAGCTTTCTTT
CASSFPDRGNMNTEAFF
>.|13|TRBV29-1|TRBJ1-1|.
TGCAGCGTTGAACAGGGGATGAACACTGAAGCTTTCTTT
CSVEQGMNTEAFF
>.|15|TRBV5-1|TRBJ2-7|.
TGCGCCAGCAGCTTGAATTGGGGGCCCTCCTACGAGCAGTACTTC
CASSLNWGPSYEQYF
>few|14|TRBV7-9|TRBJ2-5|.
TGTGCCAGCAGCCCACAGGGTTTACAAGAGACCCAGTACTTC
CASSPQGLQETQYF
>.|13|TRBV7-2|TRBJ2-5|.
TGTGCCAGCAGCCCCACAGGGCCAGAGACCCAGTACTTC
CASSPTGPETQYF
>once|16|TRBV27|TRBJ2-7|.
TGTGCCAGCAGTTTACGTGGCTGGGGTCTATCCTACGAGCAGTACTTC
CASSLRGWGLSYEQYF
>many|12|TRBV19|TRBJ2-7|.
TGTGCCAGTAGTCCCGAGGGTCGCGAGCAGTACTTC
CASSPEGREQYF
>.|16|TRBV7-8|TRBJ2-3|TRBD2
TGTGCCAGCAGCTTTCTCCGACTAGCGGGAGGAGATACGCAGTATTTT
CASSFLRLAGGDTQYF
>.|16|TRBV5-1|TRBJ1-2|TRBD1
TGCGCCAGCAGCTTGGCCGGGGGACAGGGTATGCGTGGCTACACCTTC
CASSLAGGQGMRGYTF
>.|14|TRBV6-6|TRBJ2-5|.
TGTGCCAGCAGTTACGACCCGGGGAGAGAGACCCAGTACTTC
CASSYDPGRETQYF
>.|18|TRBV5-5|TRBJ2-1|TRBD2
TGTGCCAGCAGGACACCGGGACTAGCGGGATCTGCCTACAATGAGCAGTTCTTC
CASRTPGLAGSAYNEQFF
>.|12|TRBV13|TRBJ2-7|.
TGTGCCAGCAGCCGAAGAACCTACGAGCAGTACTTC
CASSRRTYEQYF
>.|14|TRBV19|TRBJ2-7|TRBD2
TGTGCCAGTAAGGGGACTAGCGGCCCCTACGAGCAGTACTTC
CASKGTSGPYEQYF
>.|15|TRBV28|TRBJ1-4|TRBD1
TGTGCCAGCAGTTCAGGGGGGAGAACTAATGAAAAACTGTTTTTT
CASSSGGRTNEKLFF
>.|14|TRBV10-3|TRBJ1-5|.
TGTGCCATCAGTGTATCAGGGGACAATCAGCCCCAGCATTTT
CAISVSGDNQPQHF
>.|19|TRBV30|TRBJ2-7|TRBD2
TGTGCCTGGAGTCGGGGAAGTAGGACTAGTTATTCTAGGATCTACGAGCAGTACTTC
CAWSRGSRTSYSRIYEQYF
>many|15|TRBV4-1|TRBJ2-1|.
TGCGCCAGCAGCCAAGAAGAAGGCAGGGCATCCGAGCAGTTCTTC
CASSQEEGRASEQFF
>few|19|TRBV11-2|TRBJ2-1|TRBD2
TGTGCCAGCAGCTTAGGCGGGCGTTCTGGGACTAGAACCTACAATGAGCAGTTCTTC
CASSLGGRSGTRTYNEQFF
>.|12|TRBV7-2|TRBJ2-5|.
TGTGCCAGCAGCTGGCGGGGCGAGACCCAGTACTTC
CASSWRGETQYF
>once|12|TRBV5-1|TRBJ2-2|.
TGCGCCAGCAGCGGGTACGCCGGGGAGCTGTTTTTT
CASSGYAGELFF
>.|15|TRBV28|TRBJ2-7|TRBD2
TGTGCCAGCAGTTCTCCGCCGACTAGCGCTCGAGAGCAGTACTTC
CASSSPPTSAREQYF
>few|14|TRBV18|TRBJ1-1|TRBD1
TGTGCCAGCTCACCAAATACAGGGGGAGGCGAAGCTTTCTTT
CASSPNTGGGEAFF
>.|11|TRBV28|TRBJ2-7|.
TGTGCCAGCAGTTTCGACTACGAGCAGTACTTC
CASSFDYEQYF